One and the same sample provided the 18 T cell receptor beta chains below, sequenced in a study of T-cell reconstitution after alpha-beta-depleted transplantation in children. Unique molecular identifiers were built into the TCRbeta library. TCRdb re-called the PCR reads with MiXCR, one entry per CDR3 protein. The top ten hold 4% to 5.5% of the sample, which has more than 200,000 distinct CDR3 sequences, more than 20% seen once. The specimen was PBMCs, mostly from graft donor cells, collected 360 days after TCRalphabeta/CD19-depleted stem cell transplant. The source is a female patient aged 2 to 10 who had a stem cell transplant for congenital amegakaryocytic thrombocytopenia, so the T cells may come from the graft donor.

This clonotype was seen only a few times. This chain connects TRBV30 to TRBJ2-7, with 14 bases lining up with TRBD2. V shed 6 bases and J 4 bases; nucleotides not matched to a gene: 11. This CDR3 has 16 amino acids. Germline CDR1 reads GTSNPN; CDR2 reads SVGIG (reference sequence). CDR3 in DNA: TGTGCCTGTACGCCGGGACTAGCGGGAGCGCGGTACGAGCAGTACTTC. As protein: CACTPGLAGARYEQYF. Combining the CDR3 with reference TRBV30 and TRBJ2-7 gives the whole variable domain SQTIHQWPATLVQPVGSPLSLECTVEGTSNPNLYWYRQAAGRGLQLLFYSVGIGQISSEVPQNLSASRPQDRQFILSSKKLLLSDSGFYLCACTPGLAGARYEQYFGPGTRLTVT.

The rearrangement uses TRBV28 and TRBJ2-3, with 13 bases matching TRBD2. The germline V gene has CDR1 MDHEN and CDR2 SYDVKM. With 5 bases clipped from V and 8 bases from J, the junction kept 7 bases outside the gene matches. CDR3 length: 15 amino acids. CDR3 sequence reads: CASSPTSGGASTQYF. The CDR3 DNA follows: TGTGCCAGCAGTCCAACTAGCGGGGGGGCTAGTACGCAGTATTTT.

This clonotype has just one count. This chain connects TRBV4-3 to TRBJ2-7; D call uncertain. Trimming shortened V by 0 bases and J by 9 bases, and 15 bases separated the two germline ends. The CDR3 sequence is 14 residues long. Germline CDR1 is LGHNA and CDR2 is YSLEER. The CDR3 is CASSQDWPAPGQYF. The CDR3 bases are TGCGCCAGCAGCCAAGATTGGCCGGCTCCGGGGCAGTACTTC.

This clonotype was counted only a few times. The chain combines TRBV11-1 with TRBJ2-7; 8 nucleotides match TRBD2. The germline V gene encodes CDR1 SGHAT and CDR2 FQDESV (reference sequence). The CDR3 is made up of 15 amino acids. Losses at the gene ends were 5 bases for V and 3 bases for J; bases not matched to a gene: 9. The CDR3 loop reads CASSQLADPYYEQYF. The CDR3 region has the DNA TGTGCCAGCAGCCAACTAGCGGACCCCTACTACGAGCAGTACTTC.

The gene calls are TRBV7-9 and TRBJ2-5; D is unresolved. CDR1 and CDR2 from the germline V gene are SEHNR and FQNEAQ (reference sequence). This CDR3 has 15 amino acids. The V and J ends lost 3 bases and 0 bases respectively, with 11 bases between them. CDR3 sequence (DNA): TGTGCCAGCAGCTTGCCCCAGGACGACCAAGAGACCCAGTACTTC. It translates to CASSLPQDDQETQYF.

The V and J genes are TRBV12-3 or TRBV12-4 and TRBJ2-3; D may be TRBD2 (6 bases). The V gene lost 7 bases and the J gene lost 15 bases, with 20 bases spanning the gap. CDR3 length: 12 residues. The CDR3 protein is CASTRPETRAYF. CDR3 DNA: TGTGCCAGCACCCGGCCGGAGACTAGGGCCTATTTT.

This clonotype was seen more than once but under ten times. Here the CDR3 reads CASSESVQGYEQYF. The CDR3 coding sequence is TGTGCCAGCAGTGAATCGGTCCAGGGGTACGAGCAGTACTTC. V and J are TRBV25-1 and TRBJ2-7; a possible D gene is TRBD1 (6 bases). The CDR3 is 14 residues long. V was shortened by 1 base and J by 4 bases, with 11 bases between the two germline ends. In germline, CDR1 is MGHDK, CDR2 SYGVNS.

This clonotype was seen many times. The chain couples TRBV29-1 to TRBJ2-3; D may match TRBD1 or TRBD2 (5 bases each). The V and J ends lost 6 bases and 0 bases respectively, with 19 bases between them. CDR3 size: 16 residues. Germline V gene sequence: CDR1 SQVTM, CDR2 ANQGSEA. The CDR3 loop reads CSVDPGAELSTDTQYF. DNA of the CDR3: TGCAGCGTAGACCCCGGGGCGGAACTAAGCACAGATACGCAGTATTTT.

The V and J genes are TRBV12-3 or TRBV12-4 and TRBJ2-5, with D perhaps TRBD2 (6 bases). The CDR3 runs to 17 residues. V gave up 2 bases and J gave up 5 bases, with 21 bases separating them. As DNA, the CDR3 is TGTGCCAGCAGTTTAATGAAAAGTAGGGCGGGGATGGAGACCCAGTACTTC. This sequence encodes CASSLMKSRAGMETQYF.

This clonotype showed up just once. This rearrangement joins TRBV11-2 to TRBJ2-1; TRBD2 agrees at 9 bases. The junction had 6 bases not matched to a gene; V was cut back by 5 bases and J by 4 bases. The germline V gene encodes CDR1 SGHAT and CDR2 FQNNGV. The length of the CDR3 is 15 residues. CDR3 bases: TGTGCCAGCAGCCCCCCTAGCGGGGTGTACAATGAGCAGTTCTTC. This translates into CASSPPSGVYNEQFF.

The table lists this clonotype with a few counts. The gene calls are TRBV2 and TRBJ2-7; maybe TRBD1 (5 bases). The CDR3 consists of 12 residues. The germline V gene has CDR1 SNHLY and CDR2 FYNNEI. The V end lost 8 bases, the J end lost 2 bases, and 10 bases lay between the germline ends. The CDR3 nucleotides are TGTGCCAGCGCACGGACAACCTACGAGCAGTACTTC. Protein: CASARTTYEQYF.

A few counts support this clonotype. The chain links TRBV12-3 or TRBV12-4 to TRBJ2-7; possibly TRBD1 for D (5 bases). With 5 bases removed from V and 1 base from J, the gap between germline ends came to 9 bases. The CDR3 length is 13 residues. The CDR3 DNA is TGTGCCAGCAGTACTGGACAATCCTACGAGCAGTACTTC. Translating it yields CASSTGQSYEQYF.

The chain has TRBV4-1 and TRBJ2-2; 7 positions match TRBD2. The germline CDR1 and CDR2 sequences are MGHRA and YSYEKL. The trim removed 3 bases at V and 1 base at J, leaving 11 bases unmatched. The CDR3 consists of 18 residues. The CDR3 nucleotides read TGCGCCAGCAGCCACATACCTCCCGGGGGGTTGAACACCGGGGAGCTGTTTTTT. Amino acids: CASSHIPPGGLNTGELFF.

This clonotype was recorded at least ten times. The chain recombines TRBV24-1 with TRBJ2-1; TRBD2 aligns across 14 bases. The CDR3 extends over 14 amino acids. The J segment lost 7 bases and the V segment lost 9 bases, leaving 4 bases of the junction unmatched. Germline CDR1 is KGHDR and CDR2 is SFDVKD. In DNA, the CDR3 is TGTGCCACCGGTGGGACTAGCGGGAGTAATGAGCAGTTCTTC. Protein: CATGGTSGSNEQFF.

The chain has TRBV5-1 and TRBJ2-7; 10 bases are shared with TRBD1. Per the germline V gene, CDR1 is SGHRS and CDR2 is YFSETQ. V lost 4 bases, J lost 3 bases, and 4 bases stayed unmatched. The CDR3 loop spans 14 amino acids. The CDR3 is CASSRGQGFYEQYF. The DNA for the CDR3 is TGCGCCAGCAGCAGGGGACAGGGGTTCTACGAGCAGTACTTC.

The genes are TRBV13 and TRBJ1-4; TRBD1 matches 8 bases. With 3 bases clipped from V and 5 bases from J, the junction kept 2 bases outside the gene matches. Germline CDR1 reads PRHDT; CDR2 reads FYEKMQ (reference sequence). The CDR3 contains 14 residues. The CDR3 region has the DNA TGTGCCAGCAGCTTGACAGGGGCAAATGAAAAACTGTTTTTT. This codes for CASSLTGANEKLFF.

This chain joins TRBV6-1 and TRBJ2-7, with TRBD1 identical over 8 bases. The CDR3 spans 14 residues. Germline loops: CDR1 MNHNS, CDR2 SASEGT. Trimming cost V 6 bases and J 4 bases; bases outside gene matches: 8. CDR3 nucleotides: TGTGCCAGCAGCTGGGGACAGGAGGGGTACGAGCAGTACTTC. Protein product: CASSWGQEGYEQYF.

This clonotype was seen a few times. The CDR3 loop reads CAWSVQGSNIQYF. The CDR3 region has the DNA TGTGCCTGGAGTGTCCAGGGTTCGAACATTCAGTACTTC. This sequence joins TRBV30 and TRBJ2-4, with a possible D match to TRBD1 (5 bases). The CDR3 is 13 amino acids. V lost 0 bases to trimming and J lost 7 bases, with 10 bases between them. Germline V gene sequence: CDR1 GTSNPN, CDR2 SVGIG (reference sequence).